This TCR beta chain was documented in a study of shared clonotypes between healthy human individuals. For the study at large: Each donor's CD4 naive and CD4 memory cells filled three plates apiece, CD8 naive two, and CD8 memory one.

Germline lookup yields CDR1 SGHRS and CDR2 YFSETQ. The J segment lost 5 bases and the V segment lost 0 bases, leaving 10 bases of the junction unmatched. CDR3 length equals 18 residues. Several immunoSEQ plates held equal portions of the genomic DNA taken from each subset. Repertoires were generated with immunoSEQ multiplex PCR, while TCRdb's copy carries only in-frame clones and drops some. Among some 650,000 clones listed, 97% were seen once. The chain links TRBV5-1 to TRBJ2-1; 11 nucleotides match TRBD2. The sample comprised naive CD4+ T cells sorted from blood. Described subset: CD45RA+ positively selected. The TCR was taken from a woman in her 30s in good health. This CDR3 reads CASSLAGLAGGPHNEQFF. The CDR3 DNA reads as TGCGCCAGCAGCTTGGCCGGGTTAGCGGGAGGGCCTCACAATGAGCAGTTCTTC.